What follows is one TCR beta chain and its context. There are many counts of this clonotype. Its binding antigen is unknown. At one end the junction does not follow the germline gene, possibly because of a read error. Taken from cysteine to phenylalanine, the CDR3 has 13 residues. Kept here is only the CDR3 DNA, which spans 39 bases and is read in frame from base 1. As encoded in the germline V gene (reference sequence), CDR1 is MNHEY while CDR2 is SMNVEV. Amplification of TCR beta CDR3 regions was carried out from RNA transcripts. The first round of RT-PCR for the TCR CDR3 was performed with the HTBI primer set and the Qiagen OneStep RT-PCR kit. The libraries were constructed in a second round of multiplex PCR and then size-selected and purified. Sequencing of the libraries was done on an Illumina HiSeq2000 using paired-end 100 bp reads. Per the original workflow: Raw data were processed with SOAPnuke, discarding reads with adapters, uncalled bases, mean Phred below 15, or no exact constant-primer or identifier match. COPE v1.2.5 was used to merge the high-quality paired reads, and each unique nucleotide sequence was defined as a clonotype. MiTCR v1.1 was used to align clonotypes to the IMGT TRBV, TRBD and TRBJ reference segments. The analysis included only V-J combinations with a frequency above 0.0001, which together covered over 98% of the repertoires. A TCS score was defined as the ratio of F50 (clonal expansion) to E x V (chaos), with BLOSUM62-based TCRdist applied between CDR3 peptides within each V-J. Welch's t-statistics and random forest reduced 500 to 650 V-J features to 13, which were used in a naive Bayes classifier (R e1071). TCRdb itself trimmed the public reads at Q25 with fastp, ran MiXCR and retained productive beta chains. Rows with one shared CDR3 protein collapse into an entry with the most common genes and DNA. TCRdb's processing, not the authors', yielded these V and J calls. This sample is represented by 300,000 to 400,000 distinct CDR3 sequences; about 14% of them were singletons. The top ten clones comprise approximately 23% of the sample.

The sample comes from a study of T cells in Graves' hyperthyroidism and ophthalmopathy (dated 2019 in TCRdb). Regarding the research as a whole: Peripheral blood samples were taken at initial diagnosis, before any treatment was given. To identify TCR V-J signatures that set the groups apart, the researchers used a discovery cohort of approximately 98 patients, made up of under 45 with Graves' ophthalmopathy and some 56 with stable Graves' hyperthyroidism. An independent validation cohort of under 20 hyperthyroidism patients and 17 patients who later progressed to ophthalmopathy tested prospective prediction of ophthalmopathy. The 95 to 100 discovery patients were divided at random into training and test sets in a 7:3 ratio. In addition, the study compared T-cell repertoires in thyroid tissue and in blood from six Graves' hyperthyroidism patients. After sampling, hyperthyroidism patients received methimazole starting at 30 mg daily, and ophthalmopathy patients received high-dose intravenous methylprednisolone. TCR Vbeta CDR3 sequencing of 120 to 150 peripheral blood samples (over 40 ophthalmopathy, roughly 74 hyperthyroidism and approximately 17 progressor patients) is reported in the paper. Broader findings and caveats from the paper: No statistical method was used to fix the sample size in advance, and group allocation was not hidden from the investigators. In validation, the model predicted progression to ophthalmopathy with roughly 70% sensitivity and about 73% specificity, a median of about 6 months before onset. Most expanded thyroid clonotypes (frequency above 0.001) were also detected in blood, a finding suggesting that blood repertoires may reflect thyroid immune responses. Ophthalmopathy was separated from stable hyperthyroidism by a 13 V-J signature model, with about 88% sensitivity and 81% to 83% specificity obtained in cross-validation and 80%/75% obtained in testing.

A patient counted as having stable Graves' hyperthyroidism if no progression to ophthalmopathy occurred over 18 months of follow-up. Hyperthyroidism patients were newly diagnosed, had a disease duration of under 2 months, and were aged 18 to 65 years. Any patient with an uncontrolled infection, another autoimmune disease, pregnancy or lactation was excluded. Diagnoses were established on the basis of clinical symptoms, serum thyroxine and TRAb, thyroid ultrasound, and orbital computed tomography. PBMCs were separated from approximately 10 ml of fresh peripheral blood using Ficoll-Paque density gradient centrifugation. Total RNA was extracted using Trizol reagent, and RNA quality was assessed on an Agilent 2100 Bioanalyzer.

The source is a woman in her twenties or thirties with Graves' hyperthyroidism. The sample comprised blood. The chain is encoded by TRBV27 joined to TRBJ2-3; D gene: possibly TRBD2, on 5 matching bases. This receptor carries the CDR3 CASSLRVTDTQYF. The DNA sequence is TGCGCCAGCAGCTTGCGGGTTACAGATACGCAGTATTTT.